The 21 T cell receptor beta chains in this list originate from one sample, sequenced in a study of blood T cells in healthy people across ages. Using a J-beta primer mix together with a sample-barcoded 5' primer, a second PCR was run for roughly 6 to 12 cycles. MiXCR, applied by TCRdb to the 5' RACE reads, yields one record per CDR3 protein. The sample lists 1.4 million or so distinct CDR3 sequences; roughly two fifths were seen once. Sequencing was performed on blood. These receptors all stem from a woman between 18 and 29 years old in good health.

The chain combines TRBV4-1 with TRBJ1-1; D is unresolved. This CDR3 has 15 amino acids. The ends were cut back, 0 bases at V and 6 bases at J, with 14 bases in the middle. In germline, CDR1 is MGHRA, CDR2 YSYEKL. The CDR3 sequence: CASSQESGFHSEAFF. The CDR3 coding sequence is TGCGCCAGCAGCCAAGAGTCCGGGTTCCACTCTGAAGCTTTCTTT.

This chain links TRBV5-1 with TRBJ2-7; the match to TRBD1 covers 7 bases. This CDR3 is built from 15 residues. V lost 4 bases, J lost 2 bases, and 9 bases stayed unmatched. Germline V gives CDR1 SGHRS, CDR2 YFSETQ. The DNA of the CDR3 is TGCGCCAGCAGCGCAAAACCGGGACAGCCCTACGAGCAGTACTTC. Amino acids: CASSAKPGQPYEQYF. The variable domain in full, completed from reference TRBV5-1 and TRBJ2-7, reads KAGVTQTPRYLIKTRGQQVTLSCSPISGHRSVSWYQQTPGQGLQFLFEYFSETQRNKGNFPGRFSGRQFSNSRSEMNVSTLELGDSALYLCASSAKPGQPYEQYFGPGTRLTVT.

Only a few counts were recorded for this clonotype. V gene TRBV5-1 combines with J gene TRBJ2-7; D perhaps matches TRBD2 (6 bases). The V gene's germline CDR1 is SGHRS and CDR2 YFSETQ. With 5 bases removed from V and 3 bases from J, the gap between germline ends came to 18 bases. This CDR3 spans 15 amino acids. CDR3 nucleotides: TGCGCCAGCAGACCCCGAGTAGGGACTCTCTACGAGCAGTACTTC. Its protein is CASRPRVGTLYEQYF.

The chain links TRBV7-9 to TRBJ2-1, with 14 bases matching TRBD2. The CDR3 totals 16 residues. Germline V gene lookup returns CDR1 SEHNR and CDR2 FQNEAQ (reference sequence). J lost 8 bases, V lost 3 bases, and 6 bases had no gene match. The CDR3 is CASSFGLAGGRDEQFF. As DNA, the CDR3 is TGTGCCAGCAGCTTCGGACTAGCGGGAGGCCGCGATGAGCAGTTCTTC.

J is TRBJ1-2 and V is TRBV25-1, with D unclear. CDR3 length: 13 amino acids. V dropped 5 bases and J dropped 3 bases, with 10 bases sitting between them. Germline loops: CDR1 MGHDK, CDR2 SYGVNS. In DNA form, the CDR3 reads TGTGCCAGCAGTTTCGACAATGACTATGGCTACACCTTC. Encoded protein: CASSFDNDYGYTF.

This clonotype was detected a few times. The chain combines TRBV18 with TRBJ2-7; D gene unclear. Germline loops: CDR1 KGHSH, CDR2 LQKENI. This CDR3 is built from 12 residues. Trimming pared 5 bases from V and 3 bases from J, leaving 8 bases between. The CDR3 is CASSTGFYEQYF. DNA of the CDR3: TGTGCCAGCTCAACCGGGTTCTACGAGCAGTACTTC.

V is TRBV9 and J is TRBJ1-4; D call uncertain. The V end was cut by 3 bases, the J end by 4 bases, with 16 bases between. CDR3 size: 16 residues. Germline values: CDR1 SGDLS, CDR2 YYNGEE. CDR3 sequence reads: CASSGPPDGFNEKLFF. The CDR3 nucleotides read TGTGCCAGCAGCGGGCCCCCGGACGGTTTTAATGAAAAACTGTTTTTT.

This clonotype was detected only a few times. This rearrangement joins TRBV29-1 to TRBJ2-3; D not certain. Germline V gives CDR1 SQVTM, CDR2 ANQGSEA. The CDR3 extends over 12 amino acids. V was trimmed by 6 bases and J by 6 bases, leaving 13 bases between them. For the CDR3, the DNA is TGCAGCGTGGGCAGTCTATTTGATACGCAGTATTTT. Encoded protein: CSVGSLFDTQYF.

This clonotype was detected only a few times. This chain joins TRBV30 and TRBJ2-3; tentatively, D is TRBD1 or TRBD2 (5 bases each). Looked up from germline, CDR1 is GTSNPN and CDR2 is SVGIG (reference sequence). The CDR3 sequence is 15 residues long. Trimming removed 2 bases at V and 5 bases at J, with 17 bases between. CDR3 sequence: CAWSTSHLGGDTQYF. The CDR3 nucleotides read TGTGCCTGGAGTACCTCACACCTTGGGGGAGATACGCAGTATTTT.

This clonotype was detected a few times. This sequence joins TRBV20-1 and TRBJ2-7; 7 bases map to TRBD1. The V gene end was trimmed by 6 bases and the J gene end by 3 bases; junction bases not matched to a gene: 11. The CDR3 loop spans 14 amino acids. The V gene's germline CDR1 is DFQATT and CDR2 SNEGSKA (reference sequence). The CDR3 DNA reads TGCAGTGCGCCATTATCAAGGGGGCGCTACGAGCAGTACTTC. Encoded protein: CSAPLSRGRYEQYF.

The chain employs TRBV4-3 and TRBJ1-1; possible D gene TRBD1, 5 bases. The CDR3 contains 15 residues. Looked up from germline, CDR1 is LGHNA and CDR2 is YSLEER. V shed 1 base and J shed 3 bases, with 12 bases lying between them. The CDR3 region is CASSQAGGWDTEAFF. The CDR3 DNA reads TGCGCCAGCAGCCAAGCTGGGGGGTGGGACACTGAAGCTTTCTTT.

In its sample, this clonotype was seen many times. The chain is built from TRBV29-1 and TRBJ2-3; D unclear. The germline V gene has CDR1 SQVTM and CDR2 ANQGSEA. Trimming stripped 5 bases from V and 4 bases from J, with 7 bases between. CDR3 length equals 11 residues. This CDR3 is CSVSSPDTQYF. CDR3 sequence (DNA): TGCAGCGTTTCCTCCCCAGATACGCAGTATTTT.

The chain recombines TRBV11-3 with TRBJ2-1; perhaps TRBD1 as D (5 bases). The CDR3 spans 15 residues. Trimming removed 0 bases at V and 5 bases at J, with 11 bases between. Germline assignment: CDR1 SGHNT and CDR2 YENEEA. The CDR3: CASSLDVAGHNEQFF. Here the CDR3 DNA reads TGTGCCAGCAGCTTAGATGTGGCAGGGCACAATGAGCAGTTCTTC.

Many counts were recorded for this clonotype. The J gene is TRBJ2-3, the V gene TRBV29-1; D gene uncertain. V dropped 2 bases and J dropped 4 bases, with 10 bases sitting between them. Germline loops: CDR1 SQVTM, CDR2 ANQGSEA. The CDR3 spans 13 residues. CDR3 in DNA: TGCAGCGTTGAAAGGCCCGGAGCAGATACGCAGTATTTT. Translated: CSVERPGADTQYF.

The chain couples TRBV2 to TRBJ2-5; 9 bases match TRBD2. Matching the DNA end better, TRBJ2-7 makes the J call doubtful. Germline assignment: CDR1 SNHLY and CDR2 FYNNEI. This CDR3 comprises 15 residues. CDR3 DNA sequence: TGTGCCAGCAGTGCCCAAAGCGGGGGGTGCTACGAGCAGTACTTC. This gives the protein CASSAQSGGCYEQYF.

This clonotype came up a few times. CDR3 DNA sequence: TGCAGGGGGGATGGGGGGAGGTGGACTGAAGCTTTCTTT. Translating gives CRGDGGRWTEAFF. The chain has TRBV20-1 and TRBJ1-1; D is perhaps TRBD1 (5 bases). The CDR3 spans 13 residues. In germline, CDR1 is DFQATT, CDR2 SNEGSKA (reference sequence).

This chain connects TRBV30 to TRBJ2-3; 16 bases are a match to TRBD2. CDR3 size: 18 residues. Germline trimming cut 4 bases from V and 1 base from J; bases unmatched to any gene: 8. The germline gives CDR1 GTSNPN, CDR2 SVGIG (reference sequence). The CDR3 sequence: CAWNPGLAGGPGTDTQYF. The CDR3 DNA sequence: TGTGCCTGGAATCCGGGACTAGCGGGAGGGCCTGGCACAGATACGCAGTATTTT.

The V call is TRBV20-1, the J call TRBJ2-7, with D possibly matching TRBD2 (6 bases). With 5 bases removed from V and 7 bases from J, the gap between germline ends came to 15 bases. The CDR3 is 12 amino acids. Per germline, CDR1 DFQATT and CDR2 SNEGSKA (reference sequence). CDR3 residues: CSAWDLLPEQYF. The CDR3 nucleotides are TGCAGTGCTTGGGACTTGTTGCCTGAGCAGTACTTC.

CDR3 protein: CASSHRGISYEQYF. The CDR3 bases are TGCGCCAGCAGCCACCGGGGGATCTCCTACGAGCAGTACTTC. The rearrangement uses TRBV4-1 and TRBJ2-7; tentative D call: TRBD2 (6 bases). Germline CDR1 MGHRA, CDR2 YSYEKL. The ends were cut back, 3 bases at V and 0 bases at J, with 9 bases in the middle. The CDR3 is 14 residues long.

J is TRBJ1-1 and V is TRBV4-1; D is undetermined. V was cut by 6 bases and J by 3 bases, with 17 bases left in between. CDR1 and CDR2 from the germline V gene are MGHRA and YSYEKL. The CDR3 spans 15 residues. The CDR3 DNA reads as TGCGCCAGCAGAAACTCAGAGGCGGGTCACACTGAAGCTTTCTTT. Its protein product is CASRNSEAGHTEAFF.

A few counts support this clonotype. The chain employs TRBV9 and TRBJ1-1, with 8 bases identical to TRBD1. From germline, CDR1 is SGDLS and CDR2 YYNGEE. The CDR3 spans 16 residues. The ends lost 2 bases at V and 3 bases at J; junction bases unmatched: 9. CDR3 DNA sequence: TGTGCCAGCAGCGTGGACCCGGGACAGGAGGACACTGAAGCTTTCTTT. Protein product: CASSVDPGQEDTEAFF. Filled out from reference TRBV9 and TRBJ1-1, the complete variable domain reads DSGVTQTPKHLITATGQRVTLRCSPRSGDLSVYWYQQSLDQGLQFLIQYYNGEERAKGNILERFSAQQFPDLHSELNLSSLELGDSALYFCASSVDPGQEDTEAFFGQGTRLTVV.